Below, 5 T cell receptor beta chains from the same sample are listed, as sequenced in a study of T-cell memory formation after mild COVID-19. In TCRdb, the 5' RACE reads were re-called with MiXCR into one record per CDR3 protein. The top ten hold 20% to 25% of the sample, which has a few hundred thousand distinct CDR3 sequences, 15% to 20% seen once. Sequenced: PBMCs or a T cell subset sorted from them (not recorded which). These receptors all stem from a man in his late teens or twenties who had mild COVID-19 (a few samples of this study predate the infection). Cell type and time point are not known.

The table lists this clonotype with a few counts. The chain uses TRBV12-3 or TRBV12-4 and TRBJ2-2; D might be TRBD1 (5 bases). CDR3 size: 14 residues. Trimming left V 5 bases short and J 9 bases short, with 16 bases between. The CDR3 coding sequence is TGTGCCAGCAGTCCCGGAAGGGGCGTCAGGGAGCTGTTTTTT. Its protein product is CASSPGRGVRELFF.

This clonotype was counted between two and nine times. J is TRBJ1-1 and V is TRBV7-3, with TRBD1 identical over 7 bases. The CDR3 covers 13 residues. CDR1 and CDR2 (germline): SGHTA, FQGTGA. J lost 0 bases, V lost 5 bases, and 0 bases had no gene match. The CDR3 coding sequence is TGTGCCAGCAGCGACAGGGTGAACACTGAAGCTTTCTTT. It yields the protein CASSDRVNTEAFF.

V is TRBV25-1 and J is TRBJ1-4; no clear D gene. The CDR3 is 14 residues long. The V gene's germline CDR1 is MGHDK and CDR2 SYGVNS. V lost 6 bases to trimming and J lost 0 bases, with 8 bases between them. CDR3 protein: CASSEQTTNEKLFF. The CDR3, as DNA: TGTGCCAGCAGCGAACAGACAACTAATGAAAAACTGTTTTTT.

This clonotype was detected a few times. This chain connects TRBV5-1 to TRBJ1-1; D remains ambiguous. V was cut by 2 bases and J by 3 bases, with 11 bases left in between. Germline-derived CDR1 and CDR2 are SGHRS and YFSETQ. This CDR3 is 14 amino acids long. The CDR3 DNA follows: TGCGCCAGCAGCTTCGGGATGACGGACACTGAAGCTTTCTTT. This encodes CASSFGMTDTEAFF. Drawing the rest from reference TRBV5-1 and TRBJ1-1, the complete variable domain is KAGVTQTPRYLIKTRGQQVTLSCSPISGHRSVSWYQQTPGQGLQFLFEYFSETQRNKGNFPGRFSGRQFSNSRSEMNVSTLELGDSALYLCASSFGMTDTEAFFGQGTRLTVV.

This clonotype was counted a few times. V is TRBV7-2 and J is TRBJ1-2; a weak D match, TRBD1 (5 bases). Germline V gene data show CDR1 as SGHTA and CDR2 as FQGNSA. This CDR3 has 14 amino acids. Trimming left V 7 bases short and J 2 bases short, with 14 bases between. As DNA, the CDR3 is TGTGCCAGCACCAAGGGGACGGCAAACTATGGCTACACCTTC. It codes for CASTKGTANYGYTF.